The present entry profiles one T cell receptor beta chain with its context. What it recognizes is unknown. The primer mix had 60 Vbeta and 13 Jbeta primers. Assay used: immunoSEQ multiplex PCR; TCRdb lists only in-frame clones, some missing. This table has about 130,000 clones, 79% appearing once. The data originate from a study of cytomegalovirus exposure and HLA in healthy donors. Study findings and constraints: The authors later found most CMV-associated TCR beta chains appeared HLA-restricted.

The TCR comes from a man aged 18 to 30 in good health and CMV-seronegative. Sequenced sample: PBMCs.

The CDR3 loop reads CASSQWSTGSTEAFF. Here the CDR3 DNA reads TGTGCCAGCAGCCAATGGTCAACAGGTTCCACTGAAGCTTTCTTT. V and J are TRBV16 and TRBJ1-1; possibly TRBD1 for D (5 bases). Germline V CDR1 and CDR2: KGHSY, FQNENV. The CDR3 covers 15 residues. Trimming removed 1 base at V and 4 bases at J, with 13 bases between.